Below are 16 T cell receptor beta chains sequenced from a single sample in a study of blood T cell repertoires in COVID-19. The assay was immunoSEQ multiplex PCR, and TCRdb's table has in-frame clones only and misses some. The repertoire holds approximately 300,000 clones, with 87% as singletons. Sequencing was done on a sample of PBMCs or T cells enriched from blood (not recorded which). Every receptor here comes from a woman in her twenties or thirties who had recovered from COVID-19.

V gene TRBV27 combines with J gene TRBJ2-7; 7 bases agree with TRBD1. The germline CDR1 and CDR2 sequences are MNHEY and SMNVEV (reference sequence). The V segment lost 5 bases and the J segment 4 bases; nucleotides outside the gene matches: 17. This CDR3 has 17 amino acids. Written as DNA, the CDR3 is TGTGCCAGCAGTCCCCGGACAGGTATAATTATGTCGTACGAGCAGTACTTC. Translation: CASSPRTGIIMSYEQYF.

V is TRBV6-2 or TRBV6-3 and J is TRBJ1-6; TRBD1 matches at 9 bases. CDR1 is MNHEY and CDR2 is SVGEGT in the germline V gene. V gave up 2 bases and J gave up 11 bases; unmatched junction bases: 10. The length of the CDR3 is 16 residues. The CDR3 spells CASSYGRRQGVPPLHF. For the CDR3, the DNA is TGTGCCAGCAGTTACGGGAGGAGACAGGGGGTTCCACCCCTCCACTTT.

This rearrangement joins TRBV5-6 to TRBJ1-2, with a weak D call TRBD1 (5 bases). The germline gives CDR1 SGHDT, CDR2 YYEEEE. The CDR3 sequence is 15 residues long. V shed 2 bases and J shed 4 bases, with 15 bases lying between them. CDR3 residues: CASSFAGGNVYGYTF. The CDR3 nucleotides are TGTGCCAGCAGCTTCGCGGGGGGGAACGTCTATGGCTACACCTTC.

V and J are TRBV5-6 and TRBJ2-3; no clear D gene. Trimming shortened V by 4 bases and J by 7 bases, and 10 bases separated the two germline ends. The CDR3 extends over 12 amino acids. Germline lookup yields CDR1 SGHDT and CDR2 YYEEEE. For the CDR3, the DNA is TGTGCCAGCAGCCGAATGGGCTATACGCAGTATTTT. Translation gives CASSRMGYTQYF. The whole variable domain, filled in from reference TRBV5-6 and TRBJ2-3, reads DAGVTQSPTHLIKTRGQQVTLRCSPKSGHDTVSWYQQALGQGPQFIFQYYEEEERQRGNFPDRFSGHQFPNYSSELNVNALLLGDSALYLCASSRMGYTQYFGPGTRLTVL.

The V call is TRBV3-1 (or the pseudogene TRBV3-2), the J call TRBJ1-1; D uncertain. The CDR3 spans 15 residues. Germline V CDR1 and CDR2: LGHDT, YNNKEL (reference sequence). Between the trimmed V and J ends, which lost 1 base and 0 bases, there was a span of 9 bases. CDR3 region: CASSQGNWLNTEAFF. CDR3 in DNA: TGTGCCAGCAGCCAAGGCAACTGGTTGAACACTGAAGCTTTCTTT.

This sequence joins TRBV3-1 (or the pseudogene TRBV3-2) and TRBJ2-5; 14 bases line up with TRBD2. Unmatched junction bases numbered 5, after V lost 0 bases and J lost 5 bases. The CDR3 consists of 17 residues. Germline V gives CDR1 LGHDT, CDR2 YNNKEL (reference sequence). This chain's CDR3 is CASSQEGLAGVGETQYF. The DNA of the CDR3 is TGTGCCAGCAGCCAAGAGGGACTAGCGGGGGTCGGGGAGACCCAGTACTTC.

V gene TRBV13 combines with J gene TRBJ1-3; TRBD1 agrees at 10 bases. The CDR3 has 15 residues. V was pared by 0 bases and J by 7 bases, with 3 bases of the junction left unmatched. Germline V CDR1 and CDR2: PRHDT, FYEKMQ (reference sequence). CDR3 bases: TGTGCCAGCAGCTTAGGGGGACAGGGGACGAACACCATATATTTT. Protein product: CASSLGGQGTNTIYF.

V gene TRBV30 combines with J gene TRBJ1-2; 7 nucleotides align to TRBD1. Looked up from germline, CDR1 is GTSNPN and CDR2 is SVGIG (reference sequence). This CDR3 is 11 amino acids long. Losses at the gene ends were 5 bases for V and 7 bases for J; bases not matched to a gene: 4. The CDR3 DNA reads TGTGCCTGGGACAGGGCACTTGGCTACACCTTC. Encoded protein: CAWDRALGYTF.

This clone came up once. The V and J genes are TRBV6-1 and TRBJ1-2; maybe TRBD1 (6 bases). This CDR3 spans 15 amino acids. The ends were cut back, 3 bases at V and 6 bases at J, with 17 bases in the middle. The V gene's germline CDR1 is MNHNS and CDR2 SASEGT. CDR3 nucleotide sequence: TGTGCCAGCAGTGAGACCGGGACACTTGTCAATGGCTACACCTTC. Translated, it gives CASSETGTLVNGYTF.

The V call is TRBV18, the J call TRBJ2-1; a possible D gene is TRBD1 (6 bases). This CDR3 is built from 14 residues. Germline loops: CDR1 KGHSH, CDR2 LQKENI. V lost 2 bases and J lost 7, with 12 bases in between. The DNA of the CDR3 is TGTGCCAGCTCACCAAGGGACAATCGGAATGAGCAGTTCTTC. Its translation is CASSPRDNRNEQFF.

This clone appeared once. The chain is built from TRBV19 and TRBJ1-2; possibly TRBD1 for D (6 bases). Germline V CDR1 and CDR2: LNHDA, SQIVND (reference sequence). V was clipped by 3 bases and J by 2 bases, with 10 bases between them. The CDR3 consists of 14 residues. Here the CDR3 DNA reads TGTGCCAGTAGTATGAGGCAGGGGAACTATGGCTACACCTTC. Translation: CASSMRQGNYGYTF.

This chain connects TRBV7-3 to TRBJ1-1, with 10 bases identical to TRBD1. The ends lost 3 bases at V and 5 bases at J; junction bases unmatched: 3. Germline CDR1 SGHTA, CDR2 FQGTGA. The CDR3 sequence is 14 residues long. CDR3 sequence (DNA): TGTGCCAGCAGCTTCGACAGGGGGCAGACTGAAGCTTTCTTT. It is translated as CASSFDRGQTEAFF.

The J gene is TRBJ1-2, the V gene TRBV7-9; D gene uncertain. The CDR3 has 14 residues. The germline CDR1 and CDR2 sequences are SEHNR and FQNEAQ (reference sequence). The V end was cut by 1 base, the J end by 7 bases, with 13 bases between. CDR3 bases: TGTGCCAGCAGCTTAGTTGCGGGAGCCGCTGGCTACACCTTC. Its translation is CASSLVAGAAGYTF.

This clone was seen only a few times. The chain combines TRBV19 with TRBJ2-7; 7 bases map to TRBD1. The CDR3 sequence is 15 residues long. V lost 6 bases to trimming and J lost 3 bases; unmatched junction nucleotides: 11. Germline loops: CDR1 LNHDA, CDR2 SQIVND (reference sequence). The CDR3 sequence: CASSQGVGRDYEQYF. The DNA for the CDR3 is TGTGCCAGTAGCCAGGGGGTCGGTCGCGACTACGAGCAGTACTTC.

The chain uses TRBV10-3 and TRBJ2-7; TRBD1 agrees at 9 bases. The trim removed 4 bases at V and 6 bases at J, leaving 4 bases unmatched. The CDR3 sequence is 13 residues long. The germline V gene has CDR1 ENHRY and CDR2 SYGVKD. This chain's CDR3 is CAISVGQGGEQYF. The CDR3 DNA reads TGTGCCATCAGTGTGGGACAGGGCGGCGAGCAGTACTTC.

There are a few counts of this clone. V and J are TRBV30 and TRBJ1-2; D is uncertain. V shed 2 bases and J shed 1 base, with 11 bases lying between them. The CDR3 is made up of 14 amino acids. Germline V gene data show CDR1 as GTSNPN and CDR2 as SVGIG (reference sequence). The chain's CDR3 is CAWSFVRHNYGYTF. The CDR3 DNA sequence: TGTGCCTGGAGTTTTGTCAGACATAACTATGGCTACACCTTC.